The 15 T cell receptor beta chains below come from one sample, sequenced in a study of blood T cell repertoires in COVID-19. Assay used: immunoSEQ multiplex PCR; TCRdb lists only in-frame clones, some missing. The table records about 260,000 clones, approximately 85% of them present only once. The sequenced sample was PBMCs or T cells enriched from blood (not recorded which). These receptors were collected from a woman between 45 and 60 years old who had recovered from COVID-19.

The chain links TRBV7-2 to TRBJ2-4; TRBD2 is a possible D gene (7 bases). The CDR3 is 17 amino acids. Germline V gene lookup returns CDR1 SGHTA and CDR2 FQGNSA. The V gene lost 5 bases and the J gene lost 2 bases, with 19 bases spanning the gap. CDR3 protein: CASSLGRGAITKNIQYF. CDR3 coding DNA: TGTGCCAGCAGCCTGGGACGGGGGGCCATTACCAAAAACATTCAGTACTTC.

Here the CDR3 DNA reads TGTGCCAGTGGCAGACAGGCCCATAGCAATCAGCCCCAGCATTTT. Translating it yields CASGRQAHSNQPQHF. The chain joins TRBV19 to TRBJ1-5; a possible D gene is TRBD1 (6 bases). V lost 8 bases to trimming and J lost 0 bases, with 14 bases between them. CDR1 LNHDA and CDR2 SQIVND come from the germline V gene (reference sequence). The CDR3 spans 15 residues.

This clone appeared once. The V gene is TRBV7-2, the J gene TRBJ2-1, with D possibly matching TRBD1 (6 bases). V was clipped by 0 bases and J by 7 bases, with 10 bases between them. This CDR3 is built from 14 residues. Germline V gene lookup returns CDR1 SGHTA and CDR2 FQGNSA. The CDR3 DNA reads as TGTGCCAGCAGCTTAGCGGGGACACAGAATGAGCAGTTCTTC. Protein sequence: CASSLAGTQNEQFF.

The rearrangement uses TRBV4-1 and TRBJ2-7; no clear D gene. There are 14 residues in the CDR3. V lost 2 bases, J lost 5 bases, and 13 bases lay in between. Per the germline V gene, CDR1 is MGHRA and CDR2 is YSYEKL. The CDR3 sequence: CASSQKITWHEQYF. CDR3 nucleotide sequence: TGCGCCAGCAGCCAAAAAATTACATGGCACGAGCAGTACTTC.

The V and J genes are TRBV27 and TRBJ1-1, with a weak D call TRBD1 (5 bases). Germline V gene data show CDR1 as MNHEY and CDR2 as SMNVEV (reference sequence). This CDR3 comprises 15 residues. Between the trimmed V and J ends, which lost 6 bases and 3 bases, there was a span of 17 bases. The CDR3, as DNA: TGTGCCAGCAGACAAATTCGGGGGTTTGACACTGAAGCTTTCTTT. It yields the protein CASRQIRGFDTEAFF.

This chain links TRBV15 with TRBJ2-7, with a possible D match to TRBD1 (6 bases). The CDR3 is made up of 14 amino acids. The germline CDR1 and CDR2 sequences are LNHNV and YYDKDF (reference sequence). The V end lost 5 bases, the J end lost 3 bases, and 14 bases lay between the germline ends. The DNA for the CDR3 is TGTGCCACCAGCGGAAGAACAGGGTACTACGAGCAGTACTTC. Amino acid sequence: CATSGRTGYYEQYF.

V usage is TRBV10-3 and J usage is TRBJ2-1; D uncertain. V lost 8 bases to trimming and J lost 3 bases, with 8 bases between them. Germline lookup yields CDR1 ENHRY and CDR2 SYGVKD. The CDR3 covers 12 residues. Here the CDR3 reads CAIGTLYNEQFF. As DNA, the CDR3 is TGTGCCATCGGCACCCTCTACAATGAGCAGTTCTTC.

As for this clone: Additional DNA sequences in this sample encode the identical CDR3. CDR3 sequence (DNA): TGTGCCAGCAGCTCGGGTGAAAAACTGTTTTTT. Amino acid sequence: CASSSGEKLFF. The chain carries TRBV3-1 (or the pseudogene TRBV3-2) and TRBJ1-4; no definite D call. CDR1 and CDR2 (germline): LGHDT, YNNKEL (reference sequence). V lost 5 bases to trimming and J lost 7 bases, with 5 bases between them. This CDR3 is 11 amino acids long.

Remarks on this clone: Other DNA sequences in the same sample also yield this CDR3. This chain uses TRBV4-1 with TRBJ1-5; a weak D match, TRBD1 (5 bases). There are 15 residues in the CDR3. The V gene lost 0 bases and the J gene lost 6 bases, with 12 bases spanning the gap. Germline CDR1 and CDR2: MGHRA and YSYEKL. CDR3 amino acids: CASSQEGQGSQPQHF. CDR3 DNA: TGCGCCAGCAGCCAAGAGGGCCAGGGAAGTCAGCCCCAGCATTTT.

The CDR3 is CASSPLLTSTNEKLFF. The CDR3 DNA reads as TGTGCCAGCTCCCCCCTCCTCACATCAACTAATGAAAAACTGTTTTTT. The chain links TRBV18 to TRBJ1-4; D unclear. V shed 6 bases and J shed 0 bases, with 14 bases lying between them. CDR1 and CDR2 from the germline V gene are KGHSH and LQKENI. The CDR3 totals 16 residues.

This clone was observed once. The rearrangement joins TRBV3-1 (or the pseudogene TRBV3-2) to TRBJ2-5, with unresolved D. Germline CDR1 is LGHDT and CDR2 is YNNKEL (reference sequence). There are 11 residues in the CDR3. Trimming shortened V by 5 bases and J by 4 bases, and 5 bases separated the two germline ends. The CDR3 protein is CASSSGETQYF. The CDR3 bases are TGTGCCAGCAGCTCGGGAGAGACCCAGTACTTC.

CDR3: CASSQSRLAQETQYF. The CDR3, as DNA: TGTGCCAGCAGTCAATCACGTCTAGCACAAGAGACCCAGTACTTC. V is TRBV2 and J is TRBJ2-5; D is possibly TRBD2 (5 bases). Per the germline V gene, CDR1 is SNHLY and CDR2 is FYNNEI. V was clipped by 5 bases and J by 2 bases, with 15 bases between them. CDR3 size: 15 residues.

The chain couples TRBV4-3 to TRBJ2-2, with D hard to call. V lost 1 base and J 4 bases, leaving 10 bases between the germline ends. Looked up from germline, CDR1 is LGHNA and CDR2 is YSLEER. The CDR3 is made up of 15 amino acids. CDR3 in DNA: TGCGCCAGCAGCCAAGGCGCGGCGGTCACCGGGGAGCTGTTTTTT. Amino acids: CASSQGAAVTGELFF.

V usage is TRBV6-5 and J usage is TRBJ1-2; TRBD1 matches 9 bases. CDR1 is MNHEY and CDR2 is SVGAGI in the germline V gene. This CDR3 is built from 13 residues. V lost 6 bases to trimming and J lost 4 bases; unmatched junction nucleotides: 3. CDR3 DNA sequence: TGTGCCAGCAGCGGACAGGGGAGCTATGGCTACACCTTC. Its protein is CASSGQGSYGYTF.

The chain is built from TRBV11-2 and TRBJ1-5; D gene uncertain. Trimming pared 1 base from V and 3 bases from J, leaving 7 bases between. CDR1 is SGHAT, CDR2 FQNNGV, per germline. This CDR3 contains 14 residues. The CDR3 nucleotides read TGTGCCAGCAGCTTAGCAACTTTCAATCAGCCCCAGCATTTT. This sequence encodes CASSLATFNQPQHF. The complete variable domain, with remaining parts taken from reference TRBV11-2 and TRBJ1-5, reads EAGVAQSPRYKIIEKRQSVAFWCNPISGHATLYWYQQILGQGPKLLIQFQNNGVVDDSQLPKDRFSAERLKGVDSTLKIQPAKLEDSAVYLCASSLATFNQPQHFGDGTRLSIL.